The 32 T cell receptor beta chains listed next were all sequenced from one sample in a study of blood T cells in healthy people across ages. Primers used in a second PCR of about 6 to 11 cycles were a sample-barcoded 5' primer and a J-beta primer mix. TCRdb independently ran MiXCR on the 5' RACE reads; one entry per CDR3 protein. Of about 680,000 distinct CDR3 sequences detected, roughly 50% appear once; the ten largest clones hold roughly a third. Sequencing input: blood. The receptors here all came from a woman aged 55-69 years in good health.

This clonotype was counted only a few times. The chain recombines TRBV20-1 with TRBJ2-3; TRBD2 aligns across 9 bases. Germline V lookup: CDR1 DFQATT, CDR2 SNEGSKA (reference sequence). V gave up 1 base and J gave up 5 bases; unmatched junction bases: 4. The CDR3 length is 14 residues. Written as DNA, the CDR3 is TGCAGTGCTAGAGGACTAGCGGCCAGAGATACGCAGTATTTT. Encoded protein: CSARGLAARDTQYF.

The genes are TRBV28 and TRBJ2-7, with 11 positions matching TRBD1. Germline V CDR1 and CDR2: MDHEN, SYDVKM. Losses at the gene ends were 5 bases for V and 4 bases for J; bases not matched to a gene: 7. The CDR3 sequence is 15 residues long. The CDR3 nucleotides are TGTGCCAGCAGTCTCTACCGGGACAGGGGGTACGAGCAGTACTTC. It translates to CASSLYRDRGYEQYF.

As regards this clonotype: A clone one base away is much larger, so this may be a read error. This chain joins TRBV5-5 and TRBJ2-1; 7 bases agree with TRBD2. Germline V gene data show CDR1 as SGHKS and CDR2 as YYEKEE (reference sequence). V shed 4 bases and J 4 bases; nucleotides not matched to a gene: 11. The CDR3 length is 16 residues. This CDR3 is CASSPIRLAVYNEQFF. The CDR3 DNA reads TGTGCCAGCAGCCCAATCCGGCTAGCGGTTTACAATGAGCAGTTCTTC.

The chain recombines TRBV27 with TRBJ2-5; TRBD2 matches 14 bases. Germline lookup yields CDR1 MNHEY and CDR2 SMNVEV (reference sequence). The junction had 12 bases not matched to a gene; V was cut back by 5 bases and J by 4 bases. CDR3 length: 18 residues. The CDR3 region has the DNA TGTGCCAGCAGTACGCGACTAGCGGGAGGGCCTATTTTAGAGACCCAGTACTTC. Its protein product is CASSTRLAGGPILETQYF.

This clonotype was observed a handful of times. The chain carries TRBV7-2 and TRBJ2-7; D perhaps matches TRBD2 (5 bases). The germline gives CDR1 SGHTA, CDR2 FQGNSA. V was cut by 3 bases and J by 3 bases, with 9 bases left in between. The length of the CDR3 is 13 residues. The CDR3 region has the DNA TGTGCCAGCAGCTTTGATAGCGACTACGAGCAGTACTTC. The encoded protein is CASSFDSDYEQYF. The full variable domain, its missing parts supplied by reference TRBV7-2 and TRBJ2-7, is GAGVSQSPSNKVTEKGKDVELRCDPISGHTALYWYRQSLGQGLEFLIYFQGNSAPDKSGLPSDRFSAERTGGSVSTLTIQRTQQEDSAVYLCASSFDSDYEQYFGPGTRLTVT.

The V call is TRBV6-2 or TRBV6-3, the J call TRBJ2-3; 10 nucleotides align to TRBD2. Germline assignment: CDR1 MNHEY and CDR2 SVGEGT. This CDR3 has 15 residues. The V gene end was trimmed by 6 bases and the J gene end by 1 base; junction bases not matched to a gene: 4. The CDR3 here is CASRRTSGGTDTQYF. The CDR3 DNA sequence: TGTGCCAGCAGACGGACTAGCGGAGGCACAGATACGCAGTATTTT.

In this sample, this clonotype turned up once. The chain carries TRBV29-1 and TRBJ2-2; D possibly corresponds to TRBD1 (5 bases). Trimming cost V 5 bases and J 2 bases, with 15 bases left between them. Germline loops: CDR1 SQVTM, CDR2 ANQGSEA. This CDR3 spans 15 amino acids. CDR3 in DNA: TGCAGCGTTAGTCGGTGGGGCAGTAACACCGGGGAGCTGTTTTTT. Translation gives CSVSRWGSNTGELFF.

The rearrangement links TRBV12-3 or TRBV12-4 to TRBJ2-1, with TRBD2 matching over 12 bases. Unmatched junction bases numbered 7, after V lost 3 bases and J lost 4 bases. This CDR3 contains 17 residues. CDR3 DNA sequence: TGTGCCAGCAGTTTGGCGCTAGCGGGAGGGACTTACAATGAGCAGTTCTTC. Its protein product is CASSLALAGGTYNEQFF.

This clonotype appeared a few times. The chain uses TRBV20-1 and TRBJ2-3, with TRBD2 identical over 9 bases. The V and J ends lost 0 bases and 4 bases, in that order; junction bases with no gene match: 5. The CDR3 covers 15 residues. The germline gives CDR1 DFQATT, CDR2 SNEGSKA (reference sequence). CDR3 amino acids: CSARDLSGRPDTQYF. The DNA of the CDR3 is TGCAGTGCTAGAGATCTCAGCGGGAGGCCAGATACGCAGTATTTT.

This clonotype appeared once. This chain joins TRBV3-1 and TRBJ1-2; 8 nucleotides align to TRBD1. The CDR3 length is 15 residues. The V and J ends lost 4 bases and 8 bases, in that order; junction bases with no gene match: 12. CDR1 is LGHDT and CDR2 is YNNKEL in the germline V gene (reference sequence). The CDR3: CASSPRDRRTGGYTF. DNA of the CDR3: TGTGCCAGCAGCCCTCGGGACAGGAGGACTGGGGGCTACACCTTC.

This clonotype occurred once. The rearrangement links TRBV28 to TRBJ2-1; 7 bases agree with TRBD1. There are 16 residues in the CDR3. The ends lost 0 bases at V and 3 bases at J; junction bases unmatched: 5. Germline V lookup: CDR1 MDHEN, CDR2 SYDVKM. CDR3 in amino acids: CASSLWTGTDYNEQFF. In nucleotides, the CDR3 is TGTGCCAGCAGTTTATGGACCGGGACAGACTACAATGAGCAGTTCTTC.

The chain recombines TRBV7-2 with TRBJ2-1; 10 bases agree with TRBD1. The CDR3 loop spans 17 amino acids. CDR1 and CDR2 from the germline V gene are SGHTA and FQGNSA. Trimming cost V 7 bases and J 4 bases; bases outside gene matches: 13. The CDR3, as DNA: TGTGCCAGCAACCCTCGACAGGGGGCTAAGGGTTACAATGAGCAGTTCTTC. Protein product: CASNPRQGAKGYNEQFF. Filled out from reference TRBV7-2 and TRBJ2-1, the complete variable domain reads GAGVSQSPSNKVTEKGKDVELRCDPISGHTALYWYRQSLGQGLEFLIYFQGNSAPDKSGLPSDRFSAERTGGSVSTLTIQRTQQEDSAVYLCASNPRQGAKGYNEQFFGPGTRLTVL.

This clonotype turned up a few times. The chain couples TRBV3-1 to TRBJ2-1; D uncertain. Trimming took 1 base from V and 5 from J, leaving 12 bases between them. Germline V gene data show CDR1 as LGHDT and CDR2 as YNNKEL (reference sequence). The CDR3 is made up of 15 amino acids. DNA for the CDR3: TGTGCCAGCAGCCAAGGAAGTAGCTTGAACAATGAGCAGTTCTTC. It codes for CASSQGSSLNNEQFF.

The chain is built from TRBV20-1 and TRBJ2-5; 7 bases match TRBD2. The germline CDR1 and CDR2 sequences are DFQATT and SNEGSKA (reference sequence). V lost 4 bases, J lost 5 bases, and 4 bases stayed unmatched. The CDR3 spans 12 residues. Here the CDR3 reads CSAKTSSETQYF. As DNA, the CDR3 is TGCAGTGCTAAGACTAGCTCCGAGACCCAGTACTTC.

The table lists this clonotype with a count of one. This chain links TRBV20-1 with TRBJ1-4, with D tentatively TRBD1 (5 bases). The germline V gene encodes CDR1 DFQATT and CDR2 SNEGSKA (reference sequence). The CDR3 totals 18 residues. CDR3 bases: TGCAGCGCCACCTCCGGGGCAAACAAATTTGCAACTAATGAAAAACTGTTTTTT. Translated: CSATSGANKFATNEKLFF.

This chain links TRBV6-2 or TRBV6-3 with TRBJ2-2; D perhaps matches TRBD2 (5 bases). Per germline, CDR1 MNHEY and CDR2 SVGEGT. The CDR3 totals 12 residues. The V gene lost 8 bases and the J gene lost 1 base, with 5 bases spanning the gap. CDR3 DNA sequence: TGTGCCAGCCGGGGGAACACCGGGGAGCTGTTTTTT. As protein: CASRGNTGELFF.

The V gene is TRBV27, the J gene TRBJ2-5; possibly TRBD1 or TRBD2 for D (5 bases each). The DNA matches TRBJ2-7 better at its end, which makes the J call doubtful. The CDR3 is 15 residues long. Per germline, CDR1 MNHEY and CDR2 SMNVEV (reference sequence). CDR3 residues: CASRPRDGSRHEQYF. CDR3 in DNA: TGTGCCAGCAGACCTAGGGACGGATCGCGACACGAGCAGTACTTC.

In its sample, this clonotype was seen once. V gene TRBV6-5 combines with J gene TRBJ1-2; 7 nucleotides line up with TRBD1. V trimming: 0 bases; J trimming: 6 bases; junction bases outside the gene matches: 7. The CDR3 runs 15 residues. CDR1 is MNHEY, CDR2 SVGAGI, per germline. CDR3: CASSYSTGTSDGYTF. Written as DNA, the CDR3 is TGTGCCAGCAGTTACTCGACAGGGACGAGCGATGGCTACACCTTC.

The chain joins TRBV7-2 to TRBJ1-4; the D gene is possibly TRBD1 (5 bases). CDR1 and CDR2 from the germline V gene are SGHTA and FQGNSA. Trimming cost V 6 bases and J 8 bases, with 13 bases left between them. The CDR3 has 13 amino acids. The chain's CDR3 is CASREYQGEKLFF. The CDR3 bases are TGTGCCAGCAGGGAGTACCAGGGAGAAAAACTGTTTTTT.

This chain links TRBV29-1 with TRBJ2-4; 7 bases map to TRBD1. The end of the DNA aligns better with TRBJ2-5, so the J call may be wrong. Per the germline V gene, CDR1 is SQVTM and CDR2 is ANQGSEA. The CDR3 contains 13 residues. CDR3 in DNA: TGCAGCGAGAGGGACAGACTCGAAGAGACCCAGTACTTC. Amino acids: CSERDRLEETQYF.

V usage is TRBV6-2 or TRBV6-3 and J usage is TRBJ2-1, with D tentatively TRBD1 or TRBD2 (5 bases each). The CDR3 covers 15 residues. Germline assignment: CDR1 MNHEY and CDR2 SVGEGT. V lost 5 bases to trimming and J lost 2 bases, with 13 bases between them. The DNA for the CDR3 is TGTGCCAGCAGTCGGGCTAGCAGGGCCTACAATGAGCAGTTCTTC. Its protein product is CASSRASRAYNEQFF.

The chain links TRBV6-5 to TRBJ1-1; TRBD1 matches at 7 bases. The V gene end was trimmed by 6 bases and the J gene end by 10 bases; junction bases not matched to a gene: 8. The CDR3 consists of 12 residues. The germline V gene encodes CDR1 MNHEY and CDR2 SVGAGI. In DNA form, the CDR3 reads TGTGCCAGCAGCACGGGACAGTTGTCAGCTTTCTTT. This sequence encodes CASSTGQLSAFF.

The J gene is TRBJ1-2, the V gene TRBV6-5; 9 bases map to TRBD1. Germline V gene data show CDR1 as MNHEY and CDR2 as SVGAGI. The CDR3 runs to 13 residues. V was pared by 6 bases and J by 3 bases, with 2 bases of the junction left unmatched. CDR3 amino acids: CASRRQGDYGYTF. The CDR3 DNA reads TGTGCCAGCAGACGACAGGGGGACTATGGCTACACCTTC.

V usage is TRBV9 and J usage is TRBJ2-1; TRBD1 agrees at 9 bases. Trimming cost V 2 bases and J 0 bases; bases outside gene matches: 0. This CDR3 has 15 residues. Germline CDR1 and CDR2: SGDLS and YYNGEE. In DNA, the CDR3 is TGTGCCAGCAGCGTGGACAGGGGCTCCTACAATGAGCAGTTCTTC. Translation: CASSVDRGSYNEQFF. Full variable domain (remainder filled in from reference TRBV9 and TRBJ2-1): DSGVTQTPKHLITATGQRVTLRCSPRSGDLSVYWYQQSLDQGLQFLIQYYNGEERAKGNILERFSAQQFPDLHSELNLSSLELGDSALYFCASSVDRGSYNEQFFGPGTRLTVL.

The chain joins TRBV5-1 to TRBJ2-3; 8 bases match TRBD2. The CDR3 consists of 15 residues. After removal of 2 bases from V and 6 bases from J, the junction contained 8 bases not matched to a gene. CDR1 and CDR2 (germline): SGHRS, YFSETQ. For the CDR3, the DNA is TGCGCCAGCAGCTTAGCGGGAGACCTTGGGGATACGCAGTATTTT. Translation: CASSLAGDLGDTQYF.

The sample holds one count of this clonotype. The rearrangement joins TRBV2 to TRBJ2-3; 9 bases line up with TRBD2. Germline V CDR1 and CDR2: SNHLY, FYNNEI. V lost 5 bases and J lost 6; bases outside the gene matches: 12. The CDR3 totals 16 residues. CDR3: CASSLAGGRNTDTQYF. CDR3 nucleotides: TGTGCCAGCAGTCTCGCGGGAGGGCGCAACACGGATACGCAGTATTTT.

This sequence joins TRBV5-1 and TRBJ1-5; TRBD1 matches at 9 bases. The CDR3 spans 14 residues. The V segment lost 4 bases and the J segment 4 bases; nucleotides outside the gene matches: 3. Per the germline V gene, CDR1 is SGHRS and CDR2 is YFSETQ. CDR3 sequence reads: CASSIGTGNQPQHF. CDR3 nucleotides: TGCGCCAGCAGCATAGGGACAGGGAATCAGCCCCAGCATTTT.

The rearrangement links TRBV30 to TRBJ1-1, with a weak D call TRBD1 (5 bases). The CDR3 has 14 residues. Trimming stripped 2 bases from V and 0 bases from J, with 10 bases between. Germline lookup yields CDR1 GTSNPN and CDR2 SVGIG (reference sequence). The DNA for the CDR3 is TGTGCCTGGAGTAGTGGGGCCTTGAACACTGAAGCTTTCTTT. This encodes CAWSSGALNTEAFF.

This clonotype showed up just a few times. The J gene is TRBJ1-2, the V gene TRBV20-1; D gene uncertain. CDR1 is DFQATT and CDR2 is SNEGSKA in the germline V gene (reference sequence). The CDR3 loop spans 14 amino acids. Trimming removed 0 bases at V and 4 bases at J, with 12 bases between. In DNA, the CDR3 is TGCAGTGCTAGAGATACAGACGCAGGCTATGGCTACACCTTC. This encodes CSARDTDAGYGYTF.

V usage is TRBV27 and J usage is TRBJ2-1; D not resolved. Trimming took 4 bases from V and 4 from J, leaving 14 bases between them. The germline CDR1 and CDR2 sequences are MNHEY and SMNVEV (reference sequence). The CDR3 spans 15 residues. Here the CDR3 DNA reads TGTGCCAGCAGTTACTCAAAATACCAGTACAATGAGCAGTTCTTC. Its translation is CASSYSKYQYNEQFF.

This clonotype was observed a few times. The V call is TRBV27, the J call TRBJ2-5; 9 nucleotides match TRBD1. The CDR3 covers 14 residues. V shed 5 bases and J 5 bases; nucleotides not matched to a gene: 6. The germline V gene encodes CDR1 MNHEY and CDR2 SMNVEV (reference sequence). For the CDR3, the DNA is TGTGCCAGCAGTCTTACAGGGGGCCGTGAGACCCAGTACTTC. It translates to CASSLTGGRETQYF.

This clonotype turned up a few times. The V call is TRBV29-1, the J call TRBJ2-1; perhaps TRBD1 as D (6 bases). CDR1 SQVTM and CDR2 ANQGSEA come from the germline V gene. The CDR3 spans 13 residues. Trimming removed 5 bases at V and 6 bases at J, with 14 bases between. CDR3 coding DNA: TGCAGCGTTTCGGACAGACACCCCAATGAGCAGTTCTTC. This translates into CSVSDRHPNEQFF.